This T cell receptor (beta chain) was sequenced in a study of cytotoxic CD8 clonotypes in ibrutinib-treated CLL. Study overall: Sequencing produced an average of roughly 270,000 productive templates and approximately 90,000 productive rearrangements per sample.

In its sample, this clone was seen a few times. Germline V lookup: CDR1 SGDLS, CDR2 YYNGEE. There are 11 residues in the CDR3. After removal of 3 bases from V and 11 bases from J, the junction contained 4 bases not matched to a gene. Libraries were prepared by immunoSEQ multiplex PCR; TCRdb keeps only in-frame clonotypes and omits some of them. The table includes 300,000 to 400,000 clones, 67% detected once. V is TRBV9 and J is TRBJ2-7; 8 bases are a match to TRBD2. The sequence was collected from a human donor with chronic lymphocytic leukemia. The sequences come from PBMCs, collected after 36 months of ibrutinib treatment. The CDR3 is CASSGSGVKYF. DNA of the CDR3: TGTGCCAGCAGCGGTAGCGGGGTGAAGTACTTC. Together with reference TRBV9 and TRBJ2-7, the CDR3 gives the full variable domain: DSGVTQTPKHLITATGQRVTLRCSPRSGDLSVYWYQQSLDQGLQFLIQYYNGEERAKGNILERFSAQQFPDLHSELNLSSLELGDSALYFCASSGSGVKYFGPGTRLTVT.